This paragraph reports one T cell receptor beta chain. The data originate from a study of shared clonotypes between healthy human individuals. Study details: The donors, a couple of women and a few men, were aged 18 to 49.

The method was immunoSEQ multiplex PCR; TCRdb's version includes in-frame clones alone and lacks a portion of them. The sample shows around 2.1 million clones, under 97% of them seen only once. Those who donated, Caucasian adults without exception, all lived in Nashville, Tennessee. The receptor comes from a man in his late teens or twenties in good health. Sequenced: naive CD4+ T cells sorted from blood. Stated subset: CD45RA+ positively selected.

The CDR3 sequence is CASSQVVSGKPEQYF. Here the CDR3 DNA reads TGCGCCAGCAGCCAAGTTGTAAGCGGGAAGCCCGAGCAGTACTTC. The rearrangement joins TRBV4-3 to TRBJ2-7, with 7 bases aligning to TRBD2. V lost 1 base and J lost 6; bases outside the gene matches: 9. From germline, CDR1 is LGHNA and CDR2 YSLEER. The CDR3 is made up of 15 amino acids.